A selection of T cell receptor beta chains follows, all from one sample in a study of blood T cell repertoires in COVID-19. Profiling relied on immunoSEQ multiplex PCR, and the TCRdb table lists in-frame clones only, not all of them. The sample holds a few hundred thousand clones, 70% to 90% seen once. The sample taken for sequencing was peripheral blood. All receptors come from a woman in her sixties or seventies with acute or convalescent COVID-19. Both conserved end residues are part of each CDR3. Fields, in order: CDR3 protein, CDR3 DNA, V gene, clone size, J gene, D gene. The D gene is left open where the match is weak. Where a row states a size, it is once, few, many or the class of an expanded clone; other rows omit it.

CDR3: CASSPGTVNEQFF; DNA: TGTGCCAGCAGCCCCGGGACAGTTAATGAGCAGTTCTTC; V: TRBV6-6; size: NA; J: TRBJ2-1; D: TRBD1
CDR3: CASGPQGQINEKLFF; DNA: TGCGCCAGCGGCCCCCAGGGACAGATTAATGAAAAACTGTTTTTT; V: TRBV5-1; size: NA; J: TRBJ1-4; D: TRBD1
CDR3: CASSLTGGGGYTF; DNA: TGTGCCAGCAGCTTAACTGGGGGCGGCGGCTACACCTTC; V: TRBV7-3; size: NA; J: TRBJ1-2; D: NA
CDR3: CASSQGRGTYEQYF; DNA: TGTGCCAGCAGCCAGGGCAGGGGTACCTACGAGCAGTACTTC; V: TRBV4-2; size: NA; J: TRBJ2-7; D: NA
CDR3: CASSLTSGGVDEQYF; DNA: TGTGCCAGCAGCTTAACCAGCGGGGGGGTCGACGAGCAGTACTTC; V: TRBV7-6; size: once; J: TRBJ2-7; D: TRBD2
CDR3: CASRLLTGELFF; DNA: TGTGCCAGCCGACTTCTTACCGGGGAGCTGTTTTTT; V: TRBV3-1/TRBV3-2; size: NA; J: TRBJ2-2; D: NA
CDR3: CASSLRRGNTEAFF; DNA: TGCGCCAGCAGCTTGAGACGGGGTAACACTGAAGCTTTCTTT; V: TRBV5-1; size: NA; J: TRBJ1-1; D: NA
CDR3: CASSTPGLAGGGELFF; DNA: TGTGCCAGCAGTACCCCGGGACTAGCCGGTGGCGGGGAGCTGTTTTTT; V: TRBV6-2/TRBV6-3; size: once; J: TRBJ2-2; D: TRBD2
CDR3: CSVLGGGSNQPQHF; DNA: TGCAGCGTTCTCGGGGGGGGCAGCAATCAGCCCCAGCATTTT; V: TRBV29-1; size: NA; J: TRBJ1-5; D: NA
CDR3: CASSSWTSGTSDTQYF; DNA: TGTGCCAGCAGTTCATGGACTAGCGGGACCTCAGATACGCAGTATTTT; V: TRBV28; size: NA; J: TRBJ2-3; D: TRBD2
CDR3: CASSHQGPQETQYF; DNA: TGTGCTAGCAGCCATCAGGGGCCTCAAGAGACCCAGTACTTC; V: TRBV7-7; size: NA; J: TRBJ2-5; D: NA
CDR3: CAGRRVGMTGELFF; DNA: TGTGCCGGGCGGCGAGTCGGGATGACCGGGGAGCTGTTTTTT; V: TRBV5-4; size: NA; J: TRBJ2-2; D: NA
CDR3: CASSIAPMGNQPQHF; DNA: TGTGCCAGTAGTATAGCCCCTATGGGCAATCAGCCCCAGCATTTT; V: TRBV19; size: NA; J: TRBJ1-5; D: NA
CDR3: CASSLSGGPYEQYF; DNA: TGTGCCAGCAGTTTATCAGGGGGTCCCTACGAGCAGTACTTC; V: TRBV28; size: NA; J: TRBJ2-7; D: TRBD1
CDR3: CASSALLSGANVLTF; DNA: TGTGCCAGCAGTGCACTGCTTTCTGGGGCCAACGTCCTGACTTTC; V: TRBV28; size: NA; J: TRBJ2-6; D: NA
CDR3: CASSQLTTGGSEAFF; DNA: TGTGCCAGCAGCCAACTCACAACAGGGGGGTCTGAAGCTTTCTTT; V: TRBV28; size: NA; J: TRBJ1-1; D: TRBD1
CDR3: CASSVGTGGVSNQPQHF; DNA: TGTGCCAGCAGTGTGGGGACAGGGGGAGTCAGCAATCAGCCCCAGCATTTT; V: TRBV6-1; size: once; J: TRBJ1-5; D: TRBD1
CDR3: CASSSLFMSKGHTGELFF; DNA: TGCGCCAGCAGCTCCCTTTTCATGAGTAAGGGGCACACCGGGGAGCTGTTTTTT; V: TRBV5-1; size: few; J: TRBJ2-2; D: NA
CDR3: CASSRDRGFEKLFF; DNA: TGTGCCAGCAGCCGAGACAGGGGATTTGAAAAACTGTTTTTT; V: TRBV7-9; size: NA; J: TRBJ1-4; D: TRBD1
CDR3: CASSSHLGQGRGYTF; DNA: TGTGCCAGCAGCTCGCACCTGGGACAGGGTAGAGGCTACACCTTC; V: TRBV7-8; size: few; J: TRBJ1-2; D: TRBD1
CDR3: CASSLRGRAIYNEQFF; DNA: TGTGCCAGCAGTTTGCGGGGGAGAGCCATCTACAATGAGCAGTTCTTC; V: TRBV28; size: NA; J: TRBJ2-1; D: TRBD2
CDR3: CASRLTDGYTF; DNA: TGTGCCAGCAGACTGACAGATGGCTACACCTTC; V: TRBV12-3/TRBV12-4; size: NA; J: TRBJ1-2; D: NA
CDR3: CASSLALAGGGTQYF; DNA: TGTGCCAGCAGCTTAGCACTAGCGGGGGGAGGTACCCAGTACTTC; V: TRBV7-2; size: NA; J: TRBJ2-5; D: TRBD2
CDR3: CASSEGSGGVQPQHF; DNA: TGTGCCAGCAGTGAAGGTTCAGGGGGCGTTCAGCCCCAGCATTTT; V: TRBV6-1; size: NA; J: TRBJ1-5; D: TRBD1
CDR3: CASSVGLAGGPYNEQFF; DNA: TGTGCCAGCAGCGTCGGACTAGCGGGGGGTCCTTACAATGAGCAGTTCTTC; V: TRBV11-3; size: NA; J: TRBJ2-1; D: TRBD2
CDR3: CASLLGRAQYF; DNA: TGTGCCAGCCTACTAGGGAGGGCCCAGTACTTC; V: TRBV7-8; size: NA; J: TRBJ2-5; D: TRBD2
CDR3: CASSYAGEETQYF; DNA: TGTGCCAGCAGTTACGCAGGGGAAGAGACCCAGTACTTC; V: TRBV6-5; size: NA; J: TRBJ2-5; D: NA
CDR3: CATAAGQMNTEAFF; DNA: TGTGCCACAGCGGCGGGGCAGATGAACACTGAAGCTTTCTTT; V: TRBV24-1; size: NA; J: TRBJ1-1; D: NA
CDR3: CASSLAATNEKLFF; DNA: TGTGCCAGCAGCTTGGCGGCAACTAATGAAAAACTGTTTTTT; V: TRBV5-5; size: NA; J: TRBJ1-4; D: NA
CDR3: CASSLIQGSTEAFF; DNA: TGTGCCAGCAGCTTGATACAGGGGAGCACTGAAGCTTTCTTT; V: TRBV5-6; size: NA; J: TRBJ1-1; D: TRBD1
CDR3: CASSSGIQGETQYF; DNA: TGTGCCAGCAGCTCCGGGATCCAGGGGGAGACCCAGTACTTC; V: TRBV28; size: NA; J: TRBJ2-5; D: NA
CDR3: CASSRGGFEQFF; DNA: TGTGCCAGCAGCCGAGGGGGATTTGAGCAGTTCTTC; V: TRBV6-2/TRBV6-3; size: NA; J: TRBJ2-1; D: NA
CDR3: CASRRDSNQPQHF; DNA: TGTGCCAGCAGACGAGATAGCAATCAGCCCCAGCATTTT; V: TRBV12-3/TRBV12-4; size: NA; J: TRBJ1-5; D: NA
CDR3: CASSLTDTQYF; DNA: TGTGCCAGCAGTTTAACAGATACGCAGTATTTT; V: TRBV5-6; size: NA; J: TRBJ2-3; D: NA
CDR3: CSVRTGPDQPQHF; DNA: TGCAGCGTGAGGACAGGGCCAGATCAGCCCCAGCATTTT; V: TRBV29-1; size: NA; J: TRBJ1-5; D: TRBD1
CDR3: CATTGVEKLFF; DNA: TGTGCCACCACAGGGGTTGAAAAACTGTTTTTT; V: TRBV28; size: NA; J: TRBJ1-4; D: TRBD1
CDR3: CASSPLNQDRVFGNTIYF; DNA: TGTGCCAGCTCACCACTTAACCAGGACAGGGTATTCGGAAACACCATATATTTT; V: TRBV18; size: NA; J: TRBJ1-3; D: TRBD1
CDR3: CASSVGDSSYEQYF; DNA: TGTGCCAGCAGCGTAGGGGACAGCTCCTACGAGCAGTACTTC; V: TRBV9; size: NA; J: TRBJ2-7; D: TRBD1
CDR3: CASTPGQGYQPQHF; DNA: TGTGCCAGCACCCCGGGACAGGGGTATCAGCCCCAGCATTTT; V: TRBV28; size: NA; J: TRBJ1-5; D: TRBD1
CDR3: CASSPSGGGGNEQYF; DNA: TGTGCCAGCAGCCCTTCGGGGGGCGGGGGCAACGAGCAGTACTTC; V: TRBV7-2; size: NA; J: TRBJ2-7; D: NA
CDR3: CASSPPGQGRGYTF; DNA: TGTGCCAGCAGTCCCCCGGGACAGGGGAGAGGCTACACCTTC; V: TRBV27; size: once; J: TRBJ1-2; D: TRBD1
CDR3: CASSPRGGDEKLFF; DNA: TGTGCCAGCTCACCACGCGGGGGCGATGAAAAACTGTTTTTT; V: TRBV18; size: NA; J: TRBJ1-4; D: NA
CDR3: CASSTGPGHGQRGLDTQYF; DNA: TGTGCCAGCAGTACGGGACCGGGTCACGGTCAGCGGGGGTTAGATACGCAGTATTTT; V: TRBV27; size: NA; J: TRBJ2-3; D: TRBD2
CDR3: CASRTGYDYGYTF; DNA: TGTGCCAGCCGAACAGGGTACGACTATGGCTACACCTTC; V: TRBV2; size: NA; J: TRBJ1-2; D: NA
CDR3: CASSHDSGDSYNEQFF; DNA: TGCGCCAGCAGCCATGATAGCGGGGACTCCTACAATGAGCAGTTCTTC; V: TRBV4-3; size: NA; J: TRBJ2-1; D: TRBD2
CDR3: CASSQDAFTTNYGYTF; DNA: TGCGCCAGCAGCCAAGATGCTTTTACTACTAACTATGGCTACACCTTC; V: TRBV4-3; size: NA; J: TRBJ1-2; D: NA
CDR3: CASSKDRVSEQFF; DNA: TGTGCCAGCAGTAAAGACAGGGTCAGTGAGCAGTTCTTC; V: TRBV27; size: NA; J: TRBJ2-1; D: TRBD1